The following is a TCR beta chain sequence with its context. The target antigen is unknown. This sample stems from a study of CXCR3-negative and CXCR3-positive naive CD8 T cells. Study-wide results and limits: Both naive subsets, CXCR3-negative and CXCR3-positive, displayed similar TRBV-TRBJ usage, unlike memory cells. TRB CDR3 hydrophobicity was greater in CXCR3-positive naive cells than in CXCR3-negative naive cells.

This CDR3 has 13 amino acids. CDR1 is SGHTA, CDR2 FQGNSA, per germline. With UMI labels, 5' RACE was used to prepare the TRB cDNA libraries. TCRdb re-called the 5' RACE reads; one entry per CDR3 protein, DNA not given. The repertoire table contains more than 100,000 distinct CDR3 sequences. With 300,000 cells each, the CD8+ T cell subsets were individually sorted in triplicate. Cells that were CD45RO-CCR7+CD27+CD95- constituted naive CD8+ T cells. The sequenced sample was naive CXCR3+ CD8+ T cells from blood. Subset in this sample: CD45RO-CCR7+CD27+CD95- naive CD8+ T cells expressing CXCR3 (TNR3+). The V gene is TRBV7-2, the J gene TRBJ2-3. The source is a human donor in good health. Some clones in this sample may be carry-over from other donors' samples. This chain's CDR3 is CASSLEPTDTQYF.